The rows below give T cell receptor beta chains drawn from one sample of a study of graft-versus-host responses after intestinal transplantation. TCRdb's table, derived via immunoSEQ multiplex PCR, lists solely in-frame clones and lacks some. The sample carries about 39,000 clones, 85% to 95% recorded once. Source: PBMCs, taken 734 days after intestinal transplantation. Every receptor here comes from a human patient who received an intestinal transplant, so some T cells may come from the graft donor. Both conserved end residues are part of each CDR3. D genes are given only for firm matches. Where a row states a size, it is once, few, many or the class of an expanded clone; other rows omit it.

. TRBJ2-7 TRBV28 . TGTGCCAGCAGTTTATCGACCTACGAGCAGTACTTC CASSLSTYEQYF
. TRBJ2-1 TRBV5-5 . TGTGCCAGCAGCTTGGAGTGGGCTCGGGGGCGGAAGAATGAGCAGTTCTTC CASSLEWARGRKNEQFF
. TRBJ2-5 TRBV6-1 . TGTGCCAGCAGTGAATCTCCGCTAAACCGGGGAGAGACCCAGTACTTC CASSESPLNRGETQYF
. TRBJ2-6 TRBV9 TRBD2 TGTGCCAGCAGCGTGTCGGTAACTAGCGGGATCTCTGGGGCCAACGTCCTGACTTTC CASSVSVTSGISGANVLTF
. TRBJ1-4 TRBV6-5 . TGTGCCAGCAGTTATTCAGGGCCAACTAATGAAAAACTGTTTTTT CASSYSGPTNEKLFF
. TRBJ2-7 TRBV27 . TGTGCCAGCAGCCCCCCTCGGCTGGGAGGAGCCAGAGGCTCCTACGAGCAGTACTTC CASSPPRLGGARGSYEQYF
once TRBJ1-2 TRBV30 . TGTGCCTGGATACAAGGGTGGATCTATGGCTACACCTTC CAWIQGWIYGYTF
. TRBJ2-2 TRBV30 . TGTGCCTGGAGCTTGGTCCCGAACACCGGGGAGCTGTTTTTT CAWSLVPNTGELFF
. TRBJ1-4 TRBV6-5 . TGTGCCAGCAGTAAACAGGGCTTTAATGAAAAACTGTTTTTT CASSKQGFNEKLFF
. TRBJ1-1 TRBV5-1 . TGCGCCAGCAGCCGCGGGGGGAACACTGAAGCTTTCTTT CASSRGGNTEAFF
. TRBJ2-5 TRBV9 . TGTGCCAGCAGCGTAACTGGGGGACGACGGCGCCAAGAGACCCAGTACTTC CASSVTGGRRRQETQYF
. TRBJ2-7 TRBV29-1 TRBD2 TGCAGCGTTGCCCCCGGGACTAGCGGCTACGAGCAGTACTTC CSVAPGTSGYEQYF
. TRBJ2-1 TRBV11-2 TRBD2 TGTGCCAGCAGCTTAATAGCGGGGGGTTACAATGAGCAGTTCTTC CASSLIAGGYNEQFF
. TRBJ1-6 TRBV4-1 TRBD1 TGCGCCAGCAGCCAAGGACAGGGCCGCTATAATTCACCCCTCCACTTT CASSQGQGRYNSPLHF
. TRBJ2-7 TRBV9 . TGTGCCAGCAGCCTCTCCGGACACCCGTCTCACGAGCAGTACTTC CASSLSGHPSHEQYF
. TRBJ2-6 TRBV2 . TGTGCCAGCACGGTGGGCTCTGGGGCCAACGTCCTGACTTTC CASTVGSGANVLTF
. TRBJ2-2 TRBV7-6 TRBD2 TGTGCCAGCAGCTTAGTAACTAGCGGGTTATCTGGGGAGCTGTTTTTT CASSLVTSGLSGELFF